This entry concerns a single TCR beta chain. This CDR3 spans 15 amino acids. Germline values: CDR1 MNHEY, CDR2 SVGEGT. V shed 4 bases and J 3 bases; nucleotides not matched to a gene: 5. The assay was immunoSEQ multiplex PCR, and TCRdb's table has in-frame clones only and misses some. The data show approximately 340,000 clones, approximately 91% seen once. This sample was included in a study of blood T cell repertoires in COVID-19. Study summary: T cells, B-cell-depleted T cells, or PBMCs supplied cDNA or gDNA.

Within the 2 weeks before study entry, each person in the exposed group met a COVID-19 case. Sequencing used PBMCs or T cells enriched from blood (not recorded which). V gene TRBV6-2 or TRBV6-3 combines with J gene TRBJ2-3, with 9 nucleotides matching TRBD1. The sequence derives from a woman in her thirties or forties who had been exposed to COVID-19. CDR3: CASSFGTGRTDTQYF. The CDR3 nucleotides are TGTGCCAGCAGTTTTGGGACAGGGAGAACAGATACGCAGTATTTT.